The 17 T cell receptor beta chains below were found in one sample sequenced in a study of blood T cells in healthy people across ages. Alongside a J-beta primer mix, a sample-barcoded 5' primer served in a second PCR lasting about 7 to 11 cycles. One entry per CDR3 protein, called by TCRdb with MiXCR from the 5' RACE reads. The sample has about a million distinct CDR3 sequences; around 49% are singletons. Sequencing was done on a sample of blood. The receptors come from a man under 40 in good health.

The chain joins TRBV7-2 to TRBJ1-5, with no clear D. The CDR3 length is 15 residues. CDR1 and CDR2 from the germline V gene are SGHTA and FQGNSA. Trimming shortened V by 2 bases and J by 2 bases, and 10 bases separated the two germline ends. The CDR3 here is CASSLNSGGNQPQHF. The CDR3 DNA follows: TGTGCCAGCAGCTTAAACAGCGGGGGCAATCAGCCCCAGCATTTT.

V gene TRBV5-1 combines with J gene TRBJ1-1; possibly TRBD1 for D (5 bases). The CDR3 sequence is 17 residues long. From germline, CDR1 is SGHRS and CDR2 YFSETQ. Trimming took 4 bases from V and 11 from J, leaving 30 bases between them. CDR3 region: CASSPRDDGGTSRRAFF. The CDR3 DNA reads TGCGCCAGCAGCCCGCGTGACGACGGAGGGACCTCCCGGCGCGCTTTCTTT.

The chain employs TRBV20-1 and TRBJ1-4; unclear D gene. The germline V gene has CDR1 DFQATT and CDR2 SNEGSKA (reference sequence). The ends were cut back, 5 bases at V and 3 bases at J, with 4 bases in the middle. This CDR3 is 11 amino acids long. CDR3: CSALANEKLFF. In DNA, the CDR3 is TGCAGTGCTTTGGCTAATGAAAAACTGTTTTTT.

V is TRBV20-1 and J is TRBJ2-3; the D is unclear. V was pared by 5 bases and J by 1 base, with 13 bases between. Germline CDR1 reads DFQATT; CDR2 reads SNEGSKA (reference sequence). The length of the CDR3 is 14 residues. CDR3 nucleotides: TGCAGTGCTGAGTCGGGCTGGGGCACAGATACGCAGTATTTT. Translated, it gives CSAESGWGTDTQYF.

The rearrangement joins TRBV7-2 to TRBJ2-3; a possible D gene is TRBD2 (5 bases). In germline, CDR1 is SGHTA, CDR2 FQGNSA. V lost 5 bases, J lost 1 base, and 16 bases lay in between. There are 16 residues in the CDR3. As DNA, the CDR3 is TGTGCCAGCAGCCCGAGGGCTAGGACCGGCACAGATACGCAGTATTTT. Translating gives CASSPRARTGTDTQYF.

The chain combines TRBV2 with TRBJ2-1; 8 nucleotides match TRBD2. Germline V lookup: CDR1 SNHLY, CDR2 FYNNEI. J gave up 2 bases and V 3 bases, and 3 bases lay outside the gene matches. The CDR3 covers 15 residues. CDR3 DNA: TGTGCCAGCAGTGAGGGACTAGATCCCTACAATGAGCAGTTCTTC. Its protein product is CASSEGLDPYNEQFF.

This clonotype was observed many times. Written as DNA, the CDR3 is TGTGCCATCAGTGAGGAGGGGGCGAGCTCCTACGAGCAGTACTTC. Its protein product is CAISEEGASSYEQYF. J is TRBJ2-7 and V is TRBV10-3, with 7 bases aligning to TRBD1. The CDR3 runs to 15 residues. V trimming: 2 bases; J trimming: 0 bases; junction bases outside the gene matches: 4. Germline lookup yields CDR1 ENHRY and CDR2 SYGVKD.

The chain combines TRBV12-3 or TRBV12-4 with TRBJ2-7, with D unresolved. The CDR3 loop spans 19 amino acids. V shed 3 bases and J shed 2 bases, with 26 bases lying between them. The CDR3 region is CASSFIPDLGRTPTYEQYF. The DNA for the CDR3 is TGTGCCAGCAGTTTCATACCAGACCTAGGTAGAACCCCAACCTACGAGCAGTACTTC.

A few counts support this clonotype. The chain employs TRBV20-1 and TRBJ2-7; D is possibly TRBD1 (6 bases). Germline values: CDR1 DFQATT, CDR2 SNEGSKA (reference sequence). This CDR3 contains 11 residues. Trimming stripped 6 bases from V and 5 bases from J, with 11 bases between. The CDR3 is CSAPRGNEQYF. CDR3 DNA: TGCAGTGCCCCAAGGGGGAACGAGCAGTACTTC.

CDR3 sequence (DNA): TGTGCCAGCAGTTTCACTCAGGTGGCGGGGAATACGCAGTATTTT. The encoded protein is CASSFTQVAGNTQYF. The rearrangement links TRBV6-2 or TRBV6-3 to TRBJ2-3, with a weak D call TRBD2 (6 bases). Germline V CDR1 and CDR2: MNHEY, SVGEGT. Trimming took off 4 bases at V and 7 bases at J, with 18 bases between the two ends. The length of the CDR3 is 15 residues.

In its sample, this clonotype was seen a few times. The chain recombines TRBV29-1 with TRBJ2-6; the D gene is possibly TRBD1 (5 bases). V shed 4 bases and J shed 2 bases, with 9 bases lying between them. This CDR3 contains 14 residues. Germline values: CDR1 SQVTM, CDR2 ANQGSEA. CDR3 protein: CSVVKGTGANVLTF. CDR3 coding DNA: TGCAGCGTTGTGAAGGGGACTGGGGCCAACGTCCTGACTTTC.

The chain joins TRBV6-4 to TRBJ1-1; maybe TRBD1 (5 bases). There are 15 residues in the CDR3. Trimming cost V 4 bases and J 5 bases, with 17 bases left between them. The germline V gene has CDR1 MRHNA and CDR2 SNTAGT. The CDR3: CASSVDGQFPTEAFF. CDR3 bases: TGTGCCAGCAGTGTGGATGGACAATTTCCTACTGAAGCTTTCTTT.

This chain uses TRBV2 with TRBJ2-5; a weak D match, TRBD1 (6 bases). V lost 5 bases and J lost 5, with 15 bases in between. The CDR3 sequence is 14 residues long. From germline, CDR1 is SNHLY and CDR2 FYNNEI. CDR3 sequence reads: CASSTPGDRETQYF. CDR3 DNA sequence: TGTGCCAGCAGTACCCCAGGGGATCGGGAGACCCAGTACTTC.

This clonotype was seen more than once but under ten times. Mismatch with germline at one junction end may stem from a read error. This chain links TRBV5-1 with TRBJ2-3; no firm D call. Per the germline V gene, CDR1 is SGHRS and CDR2 is YFSETQ. This CDR3 has 16 amino acids. CDR3 amino acids: CASSPREARSIDTQYF. Here the CDR3 DNA reads TGCGCCAGCAGCCCTCGAGAGGCCCGAAGCATAGATACGCAGTATTTT.

The V and J genes are TRBV3-1 and TRBJ2-7, with a weak D call TRBD2 (6 bases). V lost 3 bases to trimming and J lost 0 bases, with 9 bases between them. CDR1 and CDR2 from the germline V gene are LGHDT and YNNKEL (reference sequence). There are 14 residues in the CDR3. The CDR3 nucleotides are TGTGCCAGCAGCCAGCGGGGTTTCTCCTACGAGCAGTACTTC. Its translation: CASSQRGFSYEQYF.

The CDR3 DNA reads as TGCGCCAGCAGGGCCACCGGGACCAAGAACACTGAAGCTTTCTTT. Translated, it gives CASRATGTKNTEAFF. The rearrangement joins TRBV5-1 to TRBJ1-1; possibly TRBD1 for D (5 bases). The CDR3 is 15 residues long. The germline V gene has CDR1 SGHRS and CDR2 YFSETQ. V was shortened by 5 bases and J by 1 base, with 15 bases between the two germline ends.

The gene calls are TRBV6-5 and TRBJ2-2; 7 positions match TRBD1. V was clipped by 6 bases and J by 6 bases; unmatched bases: 7. Germline V lookup: CDR1 MNHEY, CDR2 SVGAGI. The CDR3 extends over 14 amino acids. CDR3 in amino acids: CASSLTGESGELFF. As DNA, the CDR3 is TGTGCCAGCAGCCTAACAGGGGAGTCCGGGGAGCTGTTTTTT.